Listed here is a single T cell receptor beta chain. The antigen is unknown. This entry is derived from a study of lymphopenia after photon versus proton radiotherapy. Study-level findings and limits: Survival link was tested only in deceased patients; proton benefit remains a possibility. After the lymphocyte nadir, photon-treated repertoires showed oligoclonal expansion, especially of CD8+ Temra cells.

Generated by immunoSEQ multiplex PCR, the TCRdb table keeps only in-frame clones and is missing some. The repertoire holds 9,500 to 15,000 clones, with about 90% as singletons. CDR1 SGHVS and CDR2 FNYEAQ come from the germline V gene. The V end lost 5 bases, the J end lost 4 bases, and 12 bases lay between the germline ends. The CDR3 consists of 13 residues. The chain combines TRBV7-6 with TRBJ2-7, with a possible D match to TRBD2 (5 bases). This clonotype was sampled from a man between 60 and 75 years old with pancreatic cancer. The specimen was peripheral blood, collected from a patient treated with proton-based radiotherapy. The CDR3 loop reads CASSRGLGYEQYF. The DNA for the CDR3 is TGTGCCAGCAGCCGGGGTTTAGGGTACGAGCAGTACTTC.